Sequencing of this T cell receptor beta chain was carried out in a study of T cell responses to AZD1222 COVID-19 vaccine. Here immunoSEQ multiplex PCR was the method, and the copy in TCRdb shows in-frame clones only, minus some. In the table there are tens of thousands of clones, approximately 81% of which are singletons. Trimming removed 8 bases at V and 3 bases at J, with 16 bases between. Germline CDR1 is MDHEN and CDR2 is SYDVKM. There are 14 residues in the CDR3. In regard to this clone: What it binds is unknown.

Study-wide findings and caveats: Donors were largely white British and mainly female; clonal diversity was possibly underestimated. Spike regions recognized by vaccine-associated CD4 TCRs spanned the protein, led by 160-218 and 743-854. Spike-specific TCR breadth and depth went up after people got two AZD1222 doses. Variant regions that are unmutated are reportedly the target of nearly half of spike-specific TCRs.

This receptor was obtained from an adult in good health. This chain joins TRBV28 and TRBJ1-1; D remains unclear. The sequences come from peripheral blood, collected on day 0 of AZD1222 vaccination. As DNA, the CDR3 is TGTGCCAGCTCCTTCTGGGGTAAAGACACTGAAGCTTTCTTT. Protein sequence: CASSFWGKDTEAFF.